The 17 T cell receptor beta chains in this list originate from one sample, sequenced in a study of blood T cell repertoires in COVID-19. This table comes from immunoSEQ multiplex PCR, and its TCRdb copy is limited to in-frame clones, with some not included. The data contain about 130,000 clones, around 89% of them singletons. The sequenced sample was peripheral blood. These receptors were taken from a man aged 50 to 59 with active or convalescent COVID-19.

A word on this clone: Other DNA sequences within the sample encode an identical CDR3. This chain joins TRBV5-1 and TRBJ1-1; D is ambiguous. Trimming pared 0 bases from V and 2 bases from J, leaving 5 bases between. The CDR3 runs to 13 residues. The V gene's germline CDR1 is SGHRS and CDR2 YFSETQ. The DNA of the CDR3 is TGCGCCAGCAGCTTGGCCCTCAACACTGAAGCTTTCTTT. As protein: CASSLALNTEAFF. Using reference TRBV5-1 and TRBJ1-1 for the parts outside the CDR3, the full variable domain is KAGVTQTPRYLIKTRGQQVTLSCSPISGHRSVSWYQQTPGQGLQFLFEYFSETQRNKGNFPGRFSGRQFSNSRSEMNVSTLELGDSALYLCASSLALNTEAFFGQGTRLTVV.

The rearrangement links TRBV29-1 to TRBJ2-7; 7 bases fit TRBD2. The J segment lost 1 base and the V segment lost 0 bases, leaving 9 bases of the junction unmatched. This CDR3 contains 16 residues. Germline V gives CDR1 SQVTM, CDR2 ANQGSEA. CDR3 nucleotide sequence: TGCAGCGTTGAAGATTATGCGGGAGCCTCTTCCTACGAGCAGTACTTC. This codes for CSVEDYAGASSYEQYF.

The V call is TRBV7-9, the J call TRBJ2-5; D ambiguous. This CDR3 is 12 amino acids long. V lost 0 bases and J lost 5, with 4 bases in between. CDR1 and CDR2 from the germline V gene are SEHNR and FQNEAQ (reference sequence). The CDR3 region has the DNA TGTGCCAGCAGCTTAGCCTCGGAGACCCAGTACTTC. Translating it yields CASSLASETQYF.

V usage is TRBV7-4 and J usage is TRBJ2-3, with 9 bases that match TRBD2. Trimming cost V 5 bases and J 2 bases; bases outside gene matches: 20. The length of the CDR3 is 20 residues. The germline CDR1 and CDR2 sequences are SGHVT and SQSDAQ. The CDR3 loop reads CASSEVRLAGSYTITDTQYF. The DNA of the CDR3 is TGTGCCAGCAGCGAGGTAAGGCTAGCGGGAAGCTATACGATCACAGATACGCAGTATTTT.

This clone was seen just once. V usage is TRBV7-2 and J usage is TRBJ1-5, with 9 positions matching TRBD1. The germline V gene has CDR1 SGHTA and CDR2 FQGNSA. The CDR3 has 15 residues. J lost 6 bases, V lost 5 bases, and 8 bases had no gene match. The CDR3 reads CASSQGTGSVQPQHF. The DNA for the CDR3 is TGTGCCAGCAGCCAAGGGACAGGGAGTGTTCAGCCCCAGCATTTT.

The chain joins TRBV3-1 (or the pseudogene TRBV3-2) to TRBJ2-7, with 7 bases aligning to TRBD1. The CDR3 has 12 amino acids. V gave up 3 bases and J gave up 4 bases; unmatched junction bases: 0. Germline V gene lookup returns CDR1 LGHDT and CDR2 YNNKEL (reference sequence). Here the CDR3 reads CASSQTGYEQYF. The CDR3 region has the DNA TGTGCCAGCAGCCAGACAGGGTACGAGCAGTACTTC.

The J gene is TRBJ2-5, the V gene TRBV6-5; a possible D gene is TRBD2 (5 bases). The CDR3 loop spans 13 amino acids. V dropped 5 bases and J dropped 2 bases, with 9 bases sitting between them. Germline loops: CDR1 MNHEY, CDR2 SVGAGI. The CDR3 sequence: CASSRRGQETQYF. CDR3 sequence (DNA): TGTGCCAGCAGTCGTCGGGGACAAGAGACCCAGTACTTC.

CDR3 DNA: TGTGCCAGCAGTGAAACGAGACAGGCCAATTCACCCCTCCACTTT. Translation: CASSETRQANSPLHF. The genes are TRBV6-1 and TRBJ1-6, with D tentatively TRBD1 (6 bases). With 2 bases removed from V and 7 bases from J, the gap between germline ends came to 12 bases. Germline V gene sequence: CDR1 MNHNS, CDR2 SASEGT. The CDR3 loop spans 15 amino acids.

The V and J genes are TRBV4-3 and TRBJ2-3; 13 nucleotides match TRBD2. V shed 0 bases, J shed 3 bases, and the junction held 9 bases outside the gene matches. The germline V gene has CDR1 LGHNA and CDR2 YSLEER. The CDR3 totals 19 residues. The CDR3 DNA reads TGCGCCAGCAGCCAAGATGGCCGTAGGACTAGCGGGGGAACAGATACGCAGTATTTT. It yields the protein CASSQDGRRTSGGTDTQYF.

The chain carries TRBV6-2 or TRBV6-3 and TRBJ2-1; D is unresolved. V shed 0 bases and J shed 16 bases, with 22 bases lying between them. From germline, CDR1 is MNHEY and CDR2 SVGEGT. The CDR3 consists of 15 residues. CDR3 amino acids: CASSYSNYADKDRFF. The CDR3 DNA is TGTGCCAGCAGTTACTCCAACTACGCCGATAAGGATCGTTTCTTC.

This chain connects TRBV3-1 (or the pseudogene TRBV3-2) to TRBJ1-1; D is perhaps TRBD1 (5 bases). The V gene's germline CDR1 is LGHDT and CDR2 YNNKEL (reference sequence). V shed 4 bases and J shed 4 bases, with 22 bases lying between them. CDR3 length: 17 residues. CDR3 sequence (DNA): TGTGCCAGCAGCCGGGCCTTTGGGACGGCGGGGGGCACTGAAGCTTTCTTT. This codes for CASSRAFGTAGGTEAFF.

This chain uses TRBV9 with TRBJ1-1, with 9 bases that match TRBD1. The V segment lost 6 bases and the J segment 5 bases; nucleotides outside the gene matches: 14. The germline gives CDR1 SGDLS, CDR2 YYNGEE. CDR3 length: 16 amino acids. CDR3 amino acids: CASTPIQGALRTEAFF. CDR3 nucleotide sequence: TGTGCCAGCACCCCAATACAGGGGGCATTGCGAACTGAAGCTTTCTTT.

V usage is TRBV5-1 and J usage is TRBJ2-5; D might be TRBD2 (6 bases). Germline-derived CDR1 and CDR2 are SGHRS and YFSETQ. The CDR3 extends over 14 amino acids. Trimming pared 4 bases from V and 5 bases from J, leaving 15 bases between. The CDR3 here is CASSPLSGGETQYF. CDR3 DNA: TGCGCCAGCAGCCCCCTGTCAGGAGGGGAGACCCAGTACTTC.

The gene calls are TRBV19 and TRBJ1-5; 10 bases match TRBD1. After removal of 2 bases from V and 6 bases from J, the junction contained 4 bases not matched to a gene. From germline, CDR1 is LNHDA and CDR2 SQIVND (reference sequence). The length of the CDR3 is 15 residues. CDR3 DNA sequence: TGTGCCAGTAGTATACAGGACAGGGGGACTCAGCCCCAGCATTTT. Protein sequence: CASSIQDRGTQPQHF.

The chain employs TRBV28 and TRBJ2-3; 7 positions match TRBD2. Germline assignment: CDR1 MDHEN and CDR2 SYDVKM. The CDR3 has 15 amino acids. The J segment lost 1 base and the V segment lost 6 bases, leaving 7 bases of the junction unmatched. The CDR3 nucleotides read TGTGCCAGCAGACAACCTCGGGGGGGCACAGATACGCAGTATTTT. Translation gives CASRQPRGGTDTQYF.

This rearrangement joins TRBV28 to TRBJ2-5; 15 bases agree with TRBD2. The CDR3 totals 16 residues. V dropped 5 bases and J dropped 5; count of bases not matched to a gene: 6. Germline CDR1 and CDR2: MDHEN and SYDVKM. The CDR3 bases are TGTGCCAGCAGTCCGGGACTAGCGGGAGGTGGGGAGACCCAGTACTTC. Translating it yields CASSPGLAGGGETQYF.

V is TRBV6-5 and J is TRBJ2-1; 13 bases align to TRBD2. V shed 5 bases, J shed 7 bases, and the junction held 5 bases outside the gene matches. This CDR3 region has 15 residues. Germline V lookup: CDR1 MNHEY, CDR2 SVGAGI. The CDR3 reads CASSRPGLAGNEQFF. The DNA of the CDR3 is TGTGCCAGCAGTCGCCCGGGACTAGCGGGGAATGAGCAGTTCTTC.